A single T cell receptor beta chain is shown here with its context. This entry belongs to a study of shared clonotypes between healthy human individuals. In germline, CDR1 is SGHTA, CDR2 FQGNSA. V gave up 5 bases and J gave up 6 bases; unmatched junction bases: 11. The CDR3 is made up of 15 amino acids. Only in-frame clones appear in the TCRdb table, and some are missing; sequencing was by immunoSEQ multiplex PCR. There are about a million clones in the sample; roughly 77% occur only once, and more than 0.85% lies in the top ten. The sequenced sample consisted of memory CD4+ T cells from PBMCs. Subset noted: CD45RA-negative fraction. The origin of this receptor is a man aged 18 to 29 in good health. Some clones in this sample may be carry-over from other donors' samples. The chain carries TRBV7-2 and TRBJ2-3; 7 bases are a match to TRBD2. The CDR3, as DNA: TGTGCCAGCAGCAATGTTGGGGGGGGATGGGATACGCAGTATTTT. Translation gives CASSNVGGGWDTQYF.